This note documents a single T cell receptor (beta chain) sequence. The specificity of this receptor is unknown. Per-nucleotide qualities are absent, and no much larger clonotype sits a single base away. Starting from about 500 ng total RNA, TCRbeta-specific cDNA was produced by reverse transcription with a constant-region primer and ProtoScript II reverse transcriptase. Construction of the TCRbeta libraries relied on three nested rounds of multiplex PCR, following a slightly modified ARM-PCR procedure. Each of the first two PCR rounds ran for roughly 9 cycles using multiplex TRBV1-TRBV30 forward primers together with a Cbeta reverse primer. A final 25-cycle PCR with Deep VentR polymerase added sample barcodes and Illumina adapters. Before sequencing, amplicons of 200-500 bp were purified from gel using a QIAquick gel extraction kit. TCRbeta amplicons were sequenced on an Illumina HiSeq 2500 with 250-bp paired-end reads. The original methods were these. Quality trimming of reads was performed with Trimmomatic v0.33, and paired reads were merged with FLASH v1.2.11 so that full CDR3 sequences could be recovered. MiGEC v1.2.1b assigned V, D and J germline segments to the rearranged TCRbeta sequences. Clonotype statistics and Shannon-Wiener diversity indices were calculated with VDJtools v1.0.0. To cut down on sampling bias, every analysis after diversity analysis relied on just the 250 most abundant clonotypes from each sample. The raw public data were reprocessed by TCRdb itself: fastp quality trimming at Q25, MiXCR clonotype calling, in-frame beta chains only. Under each unique CDR3 protein, matching rows form one entry showing the most common genes and DNA. The V and J calls come from TCRdb's annotation, not from the publication. For this sample there are more than 20,000 distinct CDR3 sequences; 75% to 80% appear just once. The top ten hold about 40% of the sample.

The data belong to a study of tumor-infiltrating lymphocytes in primary liver carcinoma (dated 2017 in TCRdb). For the study in its entirety: Of the five patients (three men and two women, aged 30 to 69 years), four had hepatocellular carcinoma and one had combined HCC and intrahepatic cholangiocarcinoma. Tumors of the five patients were stage T1-T3 N0M0 with maximum diameters of about 4.2 to 10 cm. Reproducibility between technical replicate repertoires was high, with correlation coefficients above 0.95 and mean shared-clone rates approximately 0.91. Each sample produced roughly 3.65 to 7.5 million productive TCRbeta reads, and read depth showed no significant difference between tissue types. The approximately 25 tumor region samples were profiled with Agilent mRNA microarrays so that TCRbeta repertoire diversity could be related to the local molecular phenotype. A total of 35 specimens from 5 patients, comprising about 25 tumor regions, 5 adjacent noncancerous liver tissues and 5 peripheral blood samples, were covered by TCRbeta repertoire sequencing. TCRbeta repertoire sequencing, expression microarrays and whole-exome sequencing were combined in the study across five regions of each liver tumor, with adjacent normal tissue and blood also included.

What the work shows at the level of the full study, not this receptor alone: Only a few patients were included in the study, and the authors note that the findings should be validated in a larger study. Because only the TCR beta chain was sequenced and unpaired alpha chains were not captured, true repertoire diversity is likely underestimated. Comparison of CD4+ and CD8+ T cell repertoires was precluded by the use of bulk unsorted samples. The top 250 clones accounted for a significantly greater share of the repertoire in tumors than in blood (p = 0.039). Just about 7.5-24% of top clones turned up in all five regions of a tumor, which suggests spatial heterogeneity among tumor-infiltrating T cells. Repertoire overlap was higher between tumor regions (mean about 36%) than tumor-adjacent (approximately 17%) or tumor-blood (14%) pairs, consistent with antigen-driven expansion.

V trim: 8 bases; J trim: 3 bases; unmatched bases: 13. The germline V gene (reference sequence) supplies CDR1 MNHNY and CDR2 SVGAGI. From its cysteine to its phenylalanine, the CDR3 spans 16 amino acids. The retained sequence is limited to the CDR3, 48 bases, with the frame set at the first base. Total RNA and DNA were co-extracted from roughly 18-30 mg of bulk tissue with the AllPrep DNA/RNA mini kit, without cell sorting. Surgical resection was performed in China between 2015 and early 2016 on about 5 patients with histopathologically diagnosed primary liver carcinoma. Chronic HBV infection was present in the patients, and the patients were treatment-naive at sampling. Each tumor was sampled at five spatially separated regions: the superior, inferior, left-lateral and right-lateral poles and the tumor centre. Histology showed that every tumor sample contained more than 85% viable tumor cells. Pieces of fresh tumor and adjacent tissue were cut in half, with one half kept in RNAlater at -80 degrees C and the other half sent for histology.

The V and J segments used are TRBV6-6 and TRBJ2-3, with TRBD1 matching 8 junction bases. The sequenced material came from liver tumor tissue from sampling region 1. The cell subset or site label, as the study defines it: tumor region T1, superior pole. The TCR comes from a woman in her twenties or thirties with primary liver carcinoma and hepatitis B virus infection. The DNA sequence is TGTGCCAGCTGTTCATACCGGGACAGGAGTACAGATACGCAGTATTTT. This translates into CASCSYRDRSTDTQYF.